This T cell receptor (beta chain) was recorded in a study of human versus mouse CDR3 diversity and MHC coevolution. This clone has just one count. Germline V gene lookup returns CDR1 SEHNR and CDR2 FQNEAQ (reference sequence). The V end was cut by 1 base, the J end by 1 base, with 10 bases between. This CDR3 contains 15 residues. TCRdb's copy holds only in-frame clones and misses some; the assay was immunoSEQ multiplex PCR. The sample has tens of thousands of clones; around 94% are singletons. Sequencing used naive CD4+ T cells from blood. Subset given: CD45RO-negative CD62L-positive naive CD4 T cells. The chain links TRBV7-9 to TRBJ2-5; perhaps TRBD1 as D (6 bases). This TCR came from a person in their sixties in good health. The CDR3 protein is CASSLGLGAQETQYF. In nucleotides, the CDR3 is TGTGCCAGCAGCTTAGGGCTGGGGGCCCAAGAGACCCAGTACTTC.